This paragraph covers one T cell receptor (beta chain) sequence. The antigen is not known. This sample was included in a study of human T cells and chemical hapten exposure. Background on the study: Slight differences in pooled library volume were the main source of varying TCR yields across samples.

Time point noted: patch test 1, 2 weeks after DPC sensitization. This sample's treatment: therapeutic diphenylcyclopropenone sensitization with weekly scalp DPC. Extraction of total RNA was performed on unfractionated whole blood. Every donor had alopecia and was 18 to 70 years old; all were suitable for DPC. General study results and limits: Given that the donors had alopecia, their immune response may differ from that seen in healthy people.

The ends were cut back, 4 bases at V and 7 bases at J, with 14 bases in the middle. The CDR3 covers 13 residues. Per the germline V gene, CDR1 is SGHNT and CDR2 is YYREEE (reference sequence). The library gave individual cDNA molecules unique molecular identifiers. TCRdb reprocessed the RACE reads via MiXCR and lists one record per CDR3 protein. Among roughly 38,000 distinct CDR3 sequences listed, 4% were seen once. The origin of this receptor is a man aged 50 or older with alopecia areata. Some clones in this sample may be carry-over from other donors' samples. This chain joins TRBV5-4 and TRBJ1-2; D unclear. This specimen consisted of whole blood, obtained in connection with sensitization to the hapten diphenylcyclopropenone (DPC). DNA of the CDR3: TGTGCCAGCAGCCCGGAAACAGCTGGTGGCTACACCTTC. Residues: CASSPETAGGYTF.